This TCR beta chain was identified during a study of blood T cell repertoires in COVID-19. Whole-study context: Sites in the United States, Italy and Spain provided acute and convalescent COVID-19 samples. T cells, B-cell-depleted T cells, or PBMCs supplied cDNA or gDNA.

Per the authors' pipeline: Estimates of nucleated cell counts were drawn from the amplification of reference gene primers. Profiled with immunoSEQ multiplex PCR; TCRdb holds only in-frame clones, not every one. V and J calls and clone size follow that table, whereas D and trimming were derived from the DNA. The data show 97,000 or so clones, approximately 82% seen once. Comments on this clone: This same CDR3 is encoded by further DNA sequences in the sample.

Sequenced material: peripheral blood. The clonotype comes from a man in his 60s with acute or convalescent COVID-19.

CDR3 in amino acids: CASGLGTGGNSPLHF. The CDR3 nucleotides are TGTGCTAGTGGTTTGGGGACAGGGGGGAATTCACCCCTCCACTTT. The chain employs TRBV12-5 and TRBJ1-6; 10 nucleotides line up with TRBD1. With V trimmed by 1 base and J by 7 bases, 1 base remained unmatched. The CDR3 is made up of 15 amino acids. CDR1 and CDR2 (germline): LGHNT, FRNRAP.